These T cell receptor beta chains were read from a single sample in a study of T cells in localized non-small cell lung cancer. The protocol was immunoSEQ multiplex PCR, while the TCRdb copy is restricted to in-frame clones and leaves out a portion. The data show roughly 21,000 clones, 88% seen once. Specimen: peripheral blood mononuclear cells, collected before any cancer treatment. These TCRs come from a male donor older than 55 with stage II lung adenocarcinoma. Each CDR3 is given with its conserved first and last residue. A D gene is named only where the DNA matches it firmly. A clone size is listed for some rows: how often the clone was seen (once, few, many), or a class if it is expanded.

clone size: .; J gene: TRBJ2-1; V gene: TRBV11-2; D gene: .; CDR3 DNA: TGTGCCAGCAGCTTATCCGGGGTTTACAATGAGCAGTTCTTC; CDR3 protein: CASSLSGVYNEQFF
clone size: .; J gene: TRBJ1-5; V gene: TRBV2; D gene: .; CDR3 DNA: TGTGCCAGCAGTCCAGGGGTCTTTGGCAATCAGCCCCAGCATTTT; CDR3 protein: CASSPGVFGNQPQHF
clone size: few; J gene: TRBJ2-1; V gene: TRBV29-1; D gene: TRBD2; CDR3 DNA: TGCAGCGCTGGGACTAGCGGCTACAATGAGCAGTTCTTC; CDR3 protein: CSAGTSGYNEQFF
clone size: .; J gene: TRBJ2-7; V gene: TRBV7-9; D gene: .; CDR3 DNA: TGTGCCAGCAGCCCCGTTTCTTCCTACGAGCAGTACTTC; CDR3 protein: CASSPVSSYEQYF
clone size: once; J gene: TRBJ2-3; V gene: TRBV6-5; D gene: .; CDR3 DNA: TGTGCCAGCAGACCTCCTGGGACAGATACGCAGTATTTT; CDR3 protein: CASRPPGTDTQYF
clone size: .; J gene: TRBJ2-7; V gene: TRBV5-5; D gene: .; CDR3 DNA: TGTGCCAGCAGCCGACGCCCCGGGGAATCCTACGAGCAGTACTTC; CDR3 protein: CASSRRPGESYEQYF
clone size: .; J gene: TRBJ1-1; V gene: TRBV11-2; D gene: .; CDR3 DNA: TGTGCCAGCAGCTTCACTGGGACGAACACTGAAGCTTTCTTT; CDR3 protein: CASSFTGTNTEAFF
clone size: .; J gene: TRBJ1-4; V gene: TRBV28; D gene: .; CDR3 DNA: TGTGCCAGCAGTTTAGTGCTCGGTGAAAAACTGTTTTTT; CDR3 protein: CASSLVLGEKLFF
clone size: .; J gene: TRBJ2-2; V gene: TRBV5-8; D gene: .; CDR3 DNA: TGTGCCAGCAGCTTTGACGGAACGAACACCGGGGAGCTGTTTTTT; CDR3 protein: CASSFDGTNTGELFF
clone size: .; J gene: TRBJ2-3; V gene: TRBV5-4; D gene: TRBD2; CDR3 DNA: TGTGCCAGCAGCAAGACTAGCGGGATCACAGATACGCAGTATTTT; CDR3 protein: CASSKTSGITDTQYF
clone size: .; J gene: TRBJ2-3; V gene: TRBV2; D gene: .; CDR3 DNA: TGTGCCAGCAGTGTTTTTCGGGAGAGGACAGATACGCAGTATTTT; CDR3 protein: CASSVFRERTDTQYF
clone size: medium-sized; J gene: TRBJ1-1; V gene: TRBV7-2; D gene: .; CDR3 DNA: TGTGCCAGCAGCTTACTGAACACTGAAGCTTTCTTT; CDR3 protein: CASSLLNTEAFF
clone size: .; J gene: TRBJ2-2; V gene: TRBV11-3; D gene: .; CDR3 DNA: TGTGCCAGCAGCTTTCGGGATCCCGGGGAGCTGTTTTTT; CDR3 protein: CASSFRDPGELFF